Listed below are T cell receptor beta chains from one sample, sequenced in a study of post-analysis software for immune sequencing data. MiXCR was run by TCRdb on the PCR reads, yielding one entry per CDR3 protein. The sample consists of almost 700,000 distinct CDR3 sequences, approximately 60% of them appearing once. The sample comprised blood. The receptors stem from a girl aged 2-15 years with multiple sclerosis. Both conserved end residues are part of each CDR3. Each record gives: D gene, clone size, J gene, V gene, CDR3 DNA, CDR3 protein. The D gene is left open where the match is weak. Expanded clones are given a class, and other clones once, few, many or no size at all.

D: TRBD2
size: few
J: TRBJ2-1
V: TRBV29-1
DNA: TGCAGCGTTGAAACAACGGGACTAGCTGAATACAATGAGCAGTTCTTC
CDR3: CSVETTGLAEYNEQFF

D: NA
size: NA
J: TRBJ2-7
V: TRBV6-5
DNA: TGTGCCAGCAGTTACTCTGGCAGAACCTACGAGCAGTACTTC
CDR3: CASSYSGRTYEQYF

D: NA
size: NA
J: TRBJ2-5
V: TRBV7-2
DNA: TGTGCCAGCAGCTTAGACCCCGGACCACAAGAGACCCAGTACTTC
CDR3: CASSLDPGPQETQYF

D: NA
size: NA
J: TRBJ1-1
V: TRBV12-3/TRBV12-4
DNA: TGCGCCAGCAGTCCCGGACGGGTCAGGGGACCTGAAGCTTTCTTT
CDR3: CASSPGRVRGPEAFF

D: TRBD2
size: NA
J: TRBJ2-7
V: TRBV20-1
DNA: TGCAGTGCTAGAGATTCACTAGCGGGATACGGCGAGCAGTACTTC
CDR3: CSARDSLAGYGEQYF

D: NA
size: NA
J: TRBJ2-1
V: TRBV4-2
DNA: TGTGCCAGCAGCCTTGACTCCACTCCCTACAATGAGCAGTTCTTC
CDR3: CASSLDSTPYNEQFF

D: NA
size: NA
J: TRBJ2-1
V: TRBV20-1
DNA: TGCAGTGCCAGACATTCGGGGAACAATGAGCAGTTCTTC
CDR3: CSARHSGNNEQFF

D: NA
size: NA
J: TRBJ2-1
V: TRBV6-5
DNA: TGTGCCAGCAGTTACCTTACCGGCCCGTTTTTAAGGTACAATGAGCAGTTCTTC
CDR3: CASSYLTGPFLRYNEQFF

D: NA
size: few
J: TRBJ2-1
V: TRBV28
DNA: TGTGCCAGCGACAGGGGGGGACTAGGCTACAATGAGCAGTTCTTC
CDR3: CASDRGGLGYNEQFF

D: TRBD1
size: once
J: TRBJ1-5
V: TRBV7-8
DNA: TGTGCCAGCACCCCCAGGGGGCCTTTTCAGCCCCAGCATTTT
CDR3: CASTPRGPFQPQHF

D: NA
size: NA
J: TRBJ2-7
V: TRBV6-1
DNA: TGTGCCAGCAGTGAACTTGGGATTGGGTTGTCCTACGAGCAGTACTTC
CDR3: CASSELGIGLSYEQYF

D: NA
size: NA
J: TRBJ2-1
V: TRBV7-9
DNA: TGTGCCAGCAGCTTAGCGCGCGGGCAAAGAGCCTACAATGAGCAGTTCTTC
CDR3: CASSLARGQRAYNEQFF

D: TRBD1
size: once
J: TRBJ1-2
V: TRBV12-3/TRBV12-4
DNA: TGTGCCAGCAGGATCGGACAGGGGGACGGCTACACCTTC
CDR3: CASRIGQGDGYTF

D: TRBD2
size: NA
J: TRBJ2-5
V: TRBV6-5
DNA: TGTGCCAGCAGTTACACCTGGACTAGCGGACAAGAGACCCAGTACTTC
CDR3: CASSYTWTSGQETQYF

D: NA
size: few
J: TRBJ1-1
V: TRBV10-3
DNA: TGTGCCACCCTGGACGGATTGAACACTGAAGCTTTCTTT
CDR3: CATLDGLNTEAFF

D: NA
size: NA
J: TRBJ2-7
V: TRBV2
DNA: TGTGCCAGCATCCTGGACCGTTACGAGCAGTACTTC
CDR3: CASILDRYEQYF

D: NA
size: NA
J: TRBJ2-1
V: TRBV20-1
DNA: TGCAGTGCTAGAGATAGACGGCTAGCCGACAATGAGCAGTTCTTC
CDR3: CSARDRRLADNEQFF

D: NA
size: NA
J: TRBJ2-1
V: TRBV20-1
DNA: TGCAGTGCTAGAGGTCAGACTAGAGGATCCTACAATGAGCAGTTCTTC
CDR3: CSARGQTRGSYNEQFF

D: NA
size: once
J: TRBJ1-1
V: TRBV5-1
DNA: TGCGCCAGCAGCTTGGATGGCAGGGGCTTGAACACTGAAGCTTTCTTT
CDR3: CASSLDGRGLNTEAFF

D: NA
size: NA
J: TRBJ2-3
V: TRBV20-1
DNA: TGCAGTGCGCCCCGGGACCAGAGGGTCGCAGATACGCAGTATTTT
CDR3: CSAPRDQRVADTQYF

D: TRBD1
size: NA
J: TRBJ2-3
V: TRBV6-5
DNA: TGTGCCAGCAGTTACCGGACAGGGTGGGATACGCAGTATTTT
CDR3: CASSYRTGWDTQYF

D: TRBD2
size: NA
J: TRBJ2-3
V: TRBV7-2
DNA: TGTGCCAGCAGCTTAAGGCTAGCGGGGATCTCAGATACGCAGTATTTT
CDR3: CASSLRLAGISDTQYF

D: TRBD1
size: NA
J: TRBJ1-1
V: TRBV6-5
DNA: TGTGCCAGCAGTTACTCGGCAGGGGGGGAAGCTTTCTTT
CDR3: CASSYSAGGEAFF

D: NA
size: few
J: TRBJ2-7
V: TRBV29-1
DNA: TGCAGCGTTGTGGCGGCCGTTTCCTACGAGCAGTACTTC
CDR3: CSVVAAVSYEQYF

D: NA
size: few
J: TRBJ2-3
V: TRBV13
DNA: TGTGCCAGCAGCTTAGAGGGAGGTACGCAGTATTTT
CDR3: CASSLEGGTQYF

D: NA
size: few
J: TRBJ2-7
V: TRBV6-6
DNA: TGTGCCAGCAGCCCCATGGGACGCCCTGGCGAGCAGTACTTC
CDR3: CASSPMGRPGEQYF

D: NA
size: NA
J: TRBJ2-5
V: TRBV10-3
DNA: TGTGCCATCAGTGAGGGTTGGGGGGTCCAAGAGACCCAGTACTTC
CDR3: CAISEGWGVQETQYF

D: NA
size: NA
J: TRBJ1-2
V: TRBV4-3
DNA: TGCGCCAGCAGCCAAGATTACTATGGCTACACCTTC
CDR3: CASSQDYYGYTF

D: TRBD1
size: NA
J: TRBJ1-1
V: TRBV7-9
DNA: TGTGCCAGCCTAAACAGGGGCACTGAAGCTTTCTTT
CDR3: CASLNRGTEAFF

D: NA
size: NA
J: TRBJ2-3
V: TRBV7-2
DNA: TGTGCCAGCAGCTTAGGACGGGTCGCAGATACGCAGTATTTT
CDR3: CASSLGRVADTQYF

D: NA
size: NA
J: TRBJ2-7
V: TRBV20-1
DNA: TGCAGTGCTAGGACAGCCTACGAGCAGTACTTC
CDR3: CSARTAYEQYF

D: TRBD1
size: NA
J: TRBJ2-1
V: TRBV11-3
DNA: TGTGCCAGCAGCGGCGACAGGGTGGGCATTCTCAATGAGCAGTTCTTC
CDR3: CASSGDRVGILNEQFF

D: NA
size: NA
J: TRBJ2-7
V: TRBV20-1
DNA: TGCAGTGCCGATTGCGACGAGACCCTCTTTTACGAGCAGTACTTC
CDR3: CSADCDETLFYEQYF

D: TRBD1
size: NA
J: TRBJ1-2
V: TRBV7-9
DNA: TGTGCCAGCAGCCCCCCCGTACAGGGGAAATATGGCTACACCTTC
CDR3: CASSPPVQGKYGYTF

D: NA
size: few
J: TRBJ1-1
V: TRBV10-1
DNA: TGCGCCAGCAGTCCAGGGACGAGGGACACTGAAGCTTTCTTT
CDR3: CASSPGTRDTEAFF

D: NA
size: NA
J: TRBJ1-2
V: TRBV5-1
DNA: TGCGCCAGCAGCGCCAGTATGACAGCTACTTATGGCTACACCTTC
CDR3: CASSASMTATYGYTF

D: TRBD1
size: few
J: TRBJ1-5
V: TRBV24-1
DNA: TGTGCCACCAGTGAGAGGGGACAGGGGGACAATCAGCCCCAGCATTTT
CDR3: CATSERGQGDNQPQHF

D: NA
size: NA
J: TRBJ2-5
V: TRBV20-1
DNA: TGCAGTGCTAGGGCTTTTAGGTGGGGCCAAGAGACCCAGTACTTC
CDR3: CSARAFRWGQETQYF

D: NA
size: NA
J: TRBJ1-2
V: TRBV5-1
DNA: TGCGCCAGCAGCGCGGGACGGGGGTCGTATGGCTACACCTTC
CDR3: CASSAGRGSYGYTF

D: NA
size: few
J: TRBJ2-1
V: TRBV5-1
DNA: TGTGCCAGCAGCCTTAGCGGACCTTACAATGAGCAGTTCTTC
CDR3: CASSLSGPYNEQFF

D: NA
size: NA
J: TRBJ2-3
V: TRBV7-2
DNA: TGTGCCAGCAGCTCAGAAGATACGCAGTATTTT
CDR3: CASSSEDTQYF

D: NA
size: NA
J: TRBJ2-5
V: TRBV11-3
DNA: TGTGCCAGCAGCTTAAATCAGGGGATGGGGACCCAGTACTTC
CDR3: CASSLNQGMGTQYF

D: TRBD2
size: few
J: TRBJ2-7
V: TRBV20-1
DNA: TGCAGTGCTAGAGTTATAGCGGGAGCCCACGAGCAGTACTTC
CDR3: CSARVIAGAHEQYF

D: NA
size: NA
J: TRBJ2-7
V: TRBV9
DNA: TGTGCCAGCAGCGTAGCTGGAATGGGGCCTCCTTACGAGCAGTACTTC
CDR3: CASSVAGMGPPYEQYF

D: TRBD2
size: few
J: TRBJ2-3
V: TRBV12-3/TRBV12-4
DNA: TGTGCCAGCACCTCCGGACTAGCGGGGGGGCCCGATACGCAGTATTTT
CDR3: CASTSGLAGGPDTQYF

D: TRBD2
size: NA
J: TRBJ2-1
V: TRBV20-1
DNA: TGCAGTGCCTTCGGACTAGCGGACAATGAGCAGTTCTTC
CDR3: CSAFGLADNEQFF

D: TRBD2
size: NA
J: TRBJ2-7
V: TRBV5-1
DNA: TGCGCCAGCAGCTTACTAGCGGGAATTGACGAGCAGTACTTC
CDR3: CASSLLAGIDEQYF

D: NA
size: NA
J: TRBJ2-7
V: TRBV5-1
DNA: TGCGCCAGCAGCTTTCAGCGCACCTACGAGCAGTACTTC
CDR3: CASSFQRTYEQYF

D: NA
size: NA
J: TRBJ2-7
V: TRBV9
DNA: TGTGCCAGCAGCGTAGGTTTTCAGGTCTCCTACGAGCAGTACTTC
CDR3: CASSVGFQVSYEQYF

D: NA
size: few
J: TRBJ2-3
V: TRBV10-3
DNA: TGTGCCATCAGTGCCCCAGACAGCACAGATACGCAGTATTTT
CDR3: CAISAPDSTDTQYF